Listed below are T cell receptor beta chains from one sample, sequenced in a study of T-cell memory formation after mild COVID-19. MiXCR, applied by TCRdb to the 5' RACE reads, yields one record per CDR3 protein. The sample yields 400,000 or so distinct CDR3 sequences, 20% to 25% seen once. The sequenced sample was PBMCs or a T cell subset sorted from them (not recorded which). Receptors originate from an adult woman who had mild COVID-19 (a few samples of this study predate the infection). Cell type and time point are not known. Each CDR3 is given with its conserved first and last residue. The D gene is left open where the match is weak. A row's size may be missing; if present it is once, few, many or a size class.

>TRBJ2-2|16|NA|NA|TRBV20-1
CSARDLGRGTTGELFF
TGCAGTGCTAGAGATCTGGGTCGAGGTACCACCGGGGAGCTGTTTTTT
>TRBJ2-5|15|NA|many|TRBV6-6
CASTPGSGYQETQYF
TGTGCCAGCACCCCCGGGTCGGGGTACCAAGAGACCCAGTACTTC
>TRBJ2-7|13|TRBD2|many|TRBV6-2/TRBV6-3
CASSALAAGEQYF
TGTGCCAGCAGCGCGCTAGCGGCGGGTGAGCAGTACTTC
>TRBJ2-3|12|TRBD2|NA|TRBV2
CASCPGGNTQYF
TGTGCCAGTTGCCCGGGGGGGAATACGCAGTATTTT
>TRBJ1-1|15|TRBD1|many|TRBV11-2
CASSLGTGRYTEAFF
TGTGCCAGCAGCTTAGGGACAGGGCGATACACTGAAGCTTTCTTT
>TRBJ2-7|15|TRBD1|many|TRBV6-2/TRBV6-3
CASRPETGASYEQYF
TGTGCCAGCAGACCCGAGACAGGGGCCTCCTACGAGCAGTACTTC
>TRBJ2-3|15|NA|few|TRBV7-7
CASSPIPGSTDTQYF
TGTGCCAGCAGTCCGATCCCGGGCTCCACAGATACGCAGTATTTT
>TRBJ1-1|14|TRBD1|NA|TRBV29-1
CSVILDRADTEAFF
TGCAGCGTTATCTTAGACAGGGCGGACACTGAAGCTTTCTTT
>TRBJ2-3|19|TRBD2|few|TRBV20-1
CSARDWIQGSGGVADTQYF
TGCAGTGCTAGAGATTGGATTCAGGGTAGCGGGGGGGTGGCAGATACGCAGTATTTT
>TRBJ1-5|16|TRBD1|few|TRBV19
CASVGPGQGFSQPQHF
TGTGCCAGTGTAGGCCCGGGACAGGGTTTTTCGCAGCCCCAGCATTTT
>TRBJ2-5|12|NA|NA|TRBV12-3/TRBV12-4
CASSLLEPTQYF
TGTGCCAGCAGTTTACTAGAGCCGACCCAGTACTTC
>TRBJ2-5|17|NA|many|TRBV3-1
CASSQGTTGRFQETQYF
TGTGCCAGCAGCCAAGGCACTACTGGACGCTTTCAAGAGACCCAGTACTTC
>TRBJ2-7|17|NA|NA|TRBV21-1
CASSKLTGTGVTYEQYF
TGTGCCAGCAGCAAATTGACCGGGACAGGAGTAACCTACGAGCAGTACTTC
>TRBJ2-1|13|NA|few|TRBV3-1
CASSQEVWNEQFF
TGTGCCAGCAGCCAAGAAGTTTGGAATGAGCAGTTCTTC
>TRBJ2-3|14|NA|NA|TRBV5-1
CASSGGPSTDTQYF
TGCGCCAGCAGCGGAGGACCTAGCACAGATACGCAGTATTTT